This T cell receptor (beta chain) emerged from a study of Graves' ophthalmopathy and Graves' hyperthyroidism. This clonotype was observed many times. V was shortened by 0 bases and J by 5 bases, with 9 bases between the two germline ends. This CDR3 region has 13 residues. The germline V gene encodes CDR1 SGHRS and CDR2 YFSETQ. RNA served as the template for amplifying TCR beta CDR3 regions. First-round RT-PCR employed HTBI primers, with a second-round multiplex PCR after it. TCRdb recomputed calls from the multiplex PCR reads with MiXCR, one row per CDR3 protein. Of 300,000 to 350,000 distinct CDR3 sequences in the sample, about a sixth are singletons; the top ten hold 9% to 15%.

This rearrangement joins TRBV5-1 to TRBJ2-7; D may be TRBD1 (6 bases). This receptor was obtained from an adult man with Graves' ophthalmopathy. Sequences were obtained from peripheral blood. The CDR3 DNA reads TGCGCCAGCAGCTTGGGAGGGGGAGACGAGCAGTACTTC. Encoded protein: CASSLGGGDEQYF.